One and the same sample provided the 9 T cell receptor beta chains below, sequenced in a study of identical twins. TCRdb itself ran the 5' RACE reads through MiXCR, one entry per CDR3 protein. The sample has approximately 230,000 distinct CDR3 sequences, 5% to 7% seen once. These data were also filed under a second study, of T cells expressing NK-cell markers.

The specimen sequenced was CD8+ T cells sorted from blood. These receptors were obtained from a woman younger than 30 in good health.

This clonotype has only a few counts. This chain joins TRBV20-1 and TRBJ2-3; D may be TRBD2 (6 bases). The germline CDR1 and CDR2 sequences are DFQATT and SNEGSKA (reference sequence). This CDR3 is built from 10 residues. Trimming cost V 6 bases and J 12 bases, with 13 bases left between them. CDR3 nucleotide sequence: TGCAGTGCCGCCACGGGGGAACAGTATTTT. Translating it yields CSAATGEQYF.

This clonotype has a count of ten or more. The CDR3: CASSDRQNYGYTF. Written as DNA, the CDR3 is TGTGCCAGCAGCGACCGACAGAACTATGGCTACACCTTC. The V call is TRBV9, the J call TRBJ1-2, with D maybe TRBD1 (5 bases). V shed 3 bases and J shed 2 bases, with 8 bases lying between them. Germline V gene lookup returns CDR1 SGDLS and CDR2 YYNGEE. This CDR3 spans 13 amino acids.

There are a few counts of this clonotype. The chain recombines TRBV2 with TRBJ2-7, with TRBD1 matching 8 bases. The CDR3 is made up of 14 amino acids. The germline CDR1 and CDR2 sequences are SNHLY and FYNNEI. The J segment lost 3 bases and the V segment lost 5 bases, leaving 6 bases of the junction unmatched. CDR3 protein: CASSRSTGGYEQYF. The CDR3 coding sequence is TGTGCCAGCAGTCGATCCACAGGGGGCTACGAGCAGTACTTC.

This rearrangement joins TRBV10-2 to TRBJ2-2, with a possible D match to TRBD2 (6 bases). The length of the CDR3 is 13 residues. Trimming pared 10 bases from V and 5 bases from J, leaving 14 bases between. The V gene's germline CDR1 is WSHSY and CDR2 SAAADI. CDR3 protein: CATGLGSTGELFF. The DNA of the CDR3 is TGCGCCACAGGTCTCGGGAGTACCGGGGAGCTGTTTTTT.

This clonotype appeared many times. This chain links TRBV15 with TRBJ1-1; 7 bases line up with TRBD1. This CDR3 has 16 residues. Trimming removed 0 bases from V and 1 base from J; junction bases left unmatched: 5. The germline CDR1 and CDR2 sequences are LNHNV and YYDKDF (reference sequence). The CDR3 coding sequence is TGTGCCACCAGCAGAGATAGGACAGGCTGGAACACTGAAGCTTTCTTT. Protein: CATSRDRTGWNTEAFF.

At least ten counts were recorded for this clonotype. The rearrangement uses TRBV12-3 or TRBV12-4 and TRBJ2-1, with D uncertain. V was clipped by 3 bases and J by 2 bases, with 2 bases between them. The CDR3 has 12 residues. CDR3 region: CASSFAYNEQFF. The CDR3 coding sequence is TGTGCCAGCAGTTTTGCCTACAATGAGCAGTTCTTC.

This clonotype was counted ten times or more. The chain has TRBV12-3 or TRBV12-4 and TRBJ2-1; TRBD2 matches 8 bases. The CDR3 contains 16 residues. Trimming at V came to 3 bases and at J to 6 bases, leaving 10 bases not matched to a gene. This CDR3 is CASSFGGLERGNEQFF. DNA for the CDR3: TGTGCCAGCAGTTTCGGGGGACTAGAAAGGGGCAATGAGCAGTTCTTC.

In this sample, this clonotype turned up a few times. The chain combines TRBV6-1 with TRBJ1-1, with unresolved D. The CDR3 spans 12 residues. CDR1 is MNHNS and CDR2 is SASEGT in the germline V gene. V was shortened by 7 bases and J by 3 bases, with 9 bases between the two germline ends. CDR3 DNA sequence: TGTGCCAGCATTATAGGAGACACTGAAGCTTTCTTT. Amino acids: CASIIGDTEAFF.

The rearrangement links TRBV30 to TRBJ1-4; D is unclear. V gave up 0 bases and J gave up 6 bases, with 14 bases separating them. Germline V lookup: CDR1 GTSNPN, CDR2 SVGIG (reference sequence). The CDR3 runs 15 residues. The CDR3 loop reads CAWSVFGISHEKLFF. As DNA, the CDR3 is TGTGCCTGGAGTGTATTCGGCATTAGCCATGAAAAACTGTTTTTT. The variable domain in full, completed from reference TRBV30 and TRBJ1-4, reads SQTIHQWPATLVQPVGSPLSLECTVEGTSNPNLYWYRQAAGRGLQLLFYSVGIGQISSEVPQNLSASRPQDRQFILSSKKLLLSDSGFYLCAWSVFGISHEKLFFGSGTQLSVL.